The entry that follows covers one TCR beta chain sequence. This entry is derived from a study of blood T cell repertoires in COVID-19. Overall study: Acute-phase and convalescent COVID-19 samples originated in the United States, Italy and Spain. Sources were T cells, B-cell-depleted T cells, or PBMCs; the material itself was cDNA or gDNA.

Authors' data handling: Quantification of nucleated cells was approximated via reference gene primer amplification. TCRdb's table, derived via immunoSEQ multiplex PCR, lists solely in-frame clones and lacks some. The V and J calls and clone size were taken over from that table, and D and trimming were inferred from the DNA. The data hold hundreds of thousands of clones, with approximately 84% observed a single time. Looked up from germline, CDR1 is MNHEY and CDR2 is SMNVEV (reference sequence). The CDR3 extends over 15 amino acids. With 5 bases clipped from V and 0 bases from J, the junction kept 6 bases outside the gene matches.

This chain uses TRBV27 with TRBJ1-2, with TRBD1 matching 7 bases. The TCR originated in a woman aged 30 to 39 who had recovered from COVID-19. Sequencing input: peripheral blood. In nucleotides, the CDR3 is TGTGCCAGCAGTAACGCCGGGACAGCTAACTATGGCTACACCTTC. Translation gives CASSNAGTANYGYTF.